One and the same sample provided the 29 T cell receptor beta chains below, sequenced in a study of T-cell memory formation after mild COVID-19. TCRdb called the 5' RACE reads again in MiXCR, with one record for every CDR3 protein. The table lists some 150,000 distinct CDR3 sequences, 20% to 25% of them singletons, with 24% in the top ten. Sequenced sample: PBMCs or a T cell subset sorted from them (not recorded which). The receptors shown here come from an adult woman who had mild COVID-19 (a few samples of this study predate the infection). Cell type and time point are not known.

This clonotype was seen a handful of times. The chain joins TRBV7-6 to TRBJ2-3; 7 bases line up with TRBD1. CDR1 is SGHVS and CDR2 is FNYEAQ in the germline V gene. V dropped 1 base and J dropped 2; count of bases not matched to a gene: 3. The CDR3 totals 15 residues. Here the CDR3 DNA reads TGTGCCAGCAGCTTAGGGGACAGATACACAGATACGCAGTATTTT. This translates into CASSLGDRYTDTQYF.

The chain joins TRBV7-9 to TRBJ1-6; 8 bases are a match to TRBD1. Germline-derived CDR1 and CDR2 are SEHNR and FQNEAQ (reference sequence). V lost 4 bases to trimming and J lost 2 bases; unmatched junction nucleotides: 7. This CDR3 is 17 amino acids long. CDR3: CASSSTGGAAYNSPLHF. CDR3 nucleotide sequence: TGTGCCAGCAGCTCCACAGGGGGGGCCGCCTATAATTCACCCCTCCACTTT.

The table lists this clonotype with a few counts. DNA of the CDR3: TGTGCCAGCAGACGCCGGGGGACAGAAAACACTGAAGCTTTCTTT. It translates to CASRRRGTENTEAFF. This rearrangement joins TRBV11-1 to TRBJ1-1; 7 nucleotides match TRBD1. Per germline, CDR1 SGHAT and CDR2 FQDESV (reference sequence). The CDR3 covers 15 residues. V trimming: 6 bases; J trimming: 2 bases; junction bases outside the gene matches: 9.

In DNA, the CDR3 is TGTGCCTGGAGTGAGTCAAACAACGAGCAGTACTTC. This gives the protein CAWSESNNEQYF. The chain joins TRBV30 to TRBJ2-7, with D unresolved. The CDR3 spans 12 residues. Per germline, CDR1 GTSNPN and CDR2 SVGIG (reference sequence). The germline V and J ends were trimmed by 1 base and 5 bases, with 9 bases remaining between them. The full variable domain, rest sourced from reference TRBV30 and TRBJ2-7, is SQTIHQWPATLVQPVGSPLSLECTVEGTSNPNLYWYRQAAGRGLQLLFYSVGIGQISSEVPQNLSASRPQDRQFILSSKKLLLSDSGFYLCAWSESNNEQYFGPGTRLTVT.

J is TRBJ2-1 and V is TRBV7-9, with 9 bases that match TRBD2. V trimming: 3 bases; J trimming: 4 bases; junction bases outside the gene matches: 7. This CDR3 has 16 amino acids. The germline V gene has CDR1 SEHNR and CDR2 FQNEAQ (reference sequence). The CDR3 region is CASSFPPSGEYNEQFF. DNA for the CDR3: TGTGCCAGCAGCTTTCCTCCTAGCGGGGAATACAATGAGCAGTTCTTC.

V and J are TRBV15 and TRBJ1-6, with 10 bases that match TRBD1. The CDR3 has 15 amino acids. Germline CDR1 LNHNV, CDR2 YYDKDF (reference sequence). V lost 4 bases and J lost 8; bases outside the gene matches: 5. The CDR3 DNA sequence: TGTGCCACCAGCACTCTCGGACAGGGGGATTCACCCCTCCACTTT. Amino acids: CATSTLGQGDSPLHF. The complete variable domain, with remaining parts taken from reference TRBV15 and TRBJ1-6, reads DAMVIQNPRYQVTQFGKPVTLSCSQTLNHNVMYWYQQKSSQAPKLLFHYYDKDFNNEADTPDNFQSRRPNTSFCFLDIRSPGLGDTAMYLCATSTLGQGDSPLHFGNGTRLTVT.

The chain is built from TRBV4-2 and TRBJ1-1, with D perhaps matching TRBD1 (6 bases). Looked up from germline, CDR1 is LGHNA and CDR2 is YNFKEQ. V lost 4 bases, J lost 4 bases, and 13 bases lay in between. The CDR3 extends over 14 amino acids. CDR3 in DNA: TGTGCCAGCAGCCCGACAGGTGAGGCCACTGAAGCTTTCTTT. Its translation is CASSPTGEATEAFF.

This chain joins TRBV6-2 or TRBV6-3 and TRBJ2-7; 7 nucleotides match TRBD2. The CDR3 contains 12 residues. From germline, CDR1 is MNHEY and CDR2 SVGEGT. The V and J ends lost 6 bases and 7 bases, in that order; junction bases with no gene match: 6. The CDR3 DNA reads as TGTGCCAGCAGGACGGGCGGGGGTGAGCAGTACTTC. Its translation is CASRTGGGEQYF.

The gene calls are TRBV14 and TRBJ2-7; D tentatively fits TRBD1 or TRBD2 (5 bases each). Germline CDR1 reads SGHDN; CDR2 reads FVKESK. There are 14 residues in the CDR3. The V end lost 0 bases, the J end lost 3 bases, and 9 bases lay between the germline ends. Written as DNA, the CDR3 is TGTGCCAGCAGCCAAGATGGGGGAATCTACGAGCAGTACTTC. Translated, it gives CASSQDGGIYEQYF.

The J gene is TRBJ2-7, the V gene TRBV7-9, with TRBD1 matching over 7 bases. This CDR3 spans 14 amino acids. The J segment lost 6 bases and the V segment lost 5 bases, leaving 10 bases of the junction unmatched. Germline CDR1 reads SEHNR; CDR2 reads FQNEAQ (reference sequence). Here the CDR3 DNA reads TGTGCCAGCAGCCCGGACACAGGGGTCGGCGAGCAGTACTTC. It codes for CASSPDTGVGEQYF.

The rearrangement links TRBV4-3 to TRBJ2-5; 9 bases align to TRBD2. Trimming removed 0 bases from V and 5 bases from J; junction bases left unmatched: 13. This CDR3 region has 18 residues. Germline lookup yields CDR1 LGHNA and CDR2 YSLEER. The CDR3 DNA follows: TGCGCCAGCAGCCAAGAACCTAGCGGGACTTCCCAGAGGGAGACCCAGTACTTC. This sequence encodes CASSQEPSGTSQRETQYF.

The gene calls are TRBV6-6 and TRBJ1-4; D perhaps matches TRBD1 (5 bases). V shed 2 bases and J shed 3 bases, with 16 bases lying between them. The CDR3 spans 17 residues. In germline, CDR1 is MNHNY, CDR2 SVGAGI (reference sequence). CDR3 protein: CASSYPTPRGANEKLFF. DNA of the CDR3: TGTGCCAGCAGTTACCCCACCCCGCGAGGGGCTAATGAAAAACTGTTTTTT.

The CDR3 DNA follows: TGTGCCAGCAGCGTTCACTACGAGCAGTACTTC. It is translated as CASSVHYEQYF. V and J are TRBV14 and TRBJ2-7; D remains ambiguous. Germline CDR1 SGHDN, CDR2 FVKESK. The ends were cut back, 5 bases at V and 3 bases at J, with 5 bases in the middle. This CDR3 has 11 residues.

DNA of the CDR3: TGCAGCGTTGCAGGGGATGGCTACACCTTC. Residues: CSVAGDGYTF. The chain joins TRBV29-1 to TRBJ1-2; possible D gene TRBD1, 6 bases. The CDR3 has 10 amino acids. V lost 4 bases to trimming and J lost 6 bases, with 6 bases between them. Germline loops: CDR1 SQVTM, CDR2 ANQGSEA.

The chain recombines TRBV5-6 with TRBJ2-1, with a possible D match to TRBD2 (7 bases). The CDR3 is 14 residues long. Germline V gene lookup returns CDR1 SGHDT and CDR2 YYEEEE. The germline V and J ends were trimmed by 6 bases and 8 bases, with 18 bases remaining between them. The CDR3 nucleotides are TGTGCCAGCACCGCTTGGGGGGGGCAGGATGAGCAGTTCTTC. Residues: CASTAWGGQDEQFF. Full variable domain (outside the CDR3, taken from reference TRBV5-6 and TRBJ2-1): DAGVTQSPTHLIKTRGQQVTLRCSPKSGHDTVSWYQQALGQGPQFIFQYYEEEERQRGNFPDRFSGHQFPNYSSELNVNALLLGDSALYLCASTAWGGQDEQFFGPGTRLTVL.

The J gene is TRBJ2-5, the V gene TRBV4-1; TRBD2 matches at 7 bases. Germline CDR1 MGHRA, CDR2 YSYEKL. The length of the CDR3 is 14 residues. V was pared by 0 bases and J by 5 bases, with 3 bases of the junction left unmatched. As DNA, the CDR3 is TGCGCCAGCAGCCAAGATCGGGGGGTGGAGACCCAGTACTTC. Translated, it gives CASSQDRGVETQYF.

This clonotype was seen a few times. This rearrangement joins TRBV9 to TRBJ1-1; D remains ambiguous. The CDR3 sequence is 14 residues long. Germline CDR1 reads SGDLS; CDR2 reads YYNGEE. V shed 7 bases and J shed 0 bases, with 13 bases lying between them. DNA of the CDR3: TGTGCCAGCGTAAATTACTCGATGAACACTGAAGCTTTCTTT. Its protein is CASVNYSMNTEAFF.

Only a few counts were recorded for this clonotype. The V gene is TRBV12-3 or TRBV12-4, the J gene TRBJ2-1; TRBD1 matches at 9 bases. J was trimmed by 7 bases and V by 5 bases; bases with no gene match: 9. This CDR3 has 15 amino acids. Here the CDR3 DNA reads TGTGCCAGCAGTCCACCCGGGACAGGGAGGAATGAGCAGTTCTTC. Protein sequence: CASSPPGTGRNEQFF.

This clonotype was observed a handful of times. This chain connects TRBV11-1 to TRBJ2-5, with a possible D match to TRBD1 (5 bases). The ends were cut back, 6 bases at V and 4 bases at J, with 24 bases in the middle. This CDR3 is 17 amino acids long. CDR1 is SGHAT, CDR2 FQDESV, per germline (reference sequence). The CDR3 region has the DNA TGTGCCAGCAGACCTGGACATGCCTACGAGAGAGGAGAGACCCAGTACTTC. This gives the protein CASRPGHAYERGETQYF.

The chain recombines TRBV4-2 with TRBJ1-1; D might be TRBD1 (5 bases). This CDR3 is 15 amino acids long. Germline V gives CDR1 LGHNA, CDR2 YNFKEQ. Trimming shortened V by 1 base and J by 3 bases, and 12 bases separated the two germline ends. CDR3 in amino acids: CASSQVVRDYTEAFF. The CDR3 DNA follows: TGTGCCAGCAGCCAAGTTGTCAGGGACTACACTGAAGCTTTCTTT.

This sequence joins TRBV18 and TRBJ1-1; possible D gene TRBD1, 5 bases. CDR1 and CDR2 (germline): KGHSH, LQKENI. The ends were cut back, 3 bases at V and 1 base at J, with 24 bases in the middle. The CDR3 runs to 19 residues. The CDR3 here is CASSPFGLSSRGPNTEAFF. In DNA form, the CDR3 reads TGTGCCAGCTCACCGTTCGGGCTCTCATCAAGGGGTCCGAACACTGAAGCTTTCTTT.

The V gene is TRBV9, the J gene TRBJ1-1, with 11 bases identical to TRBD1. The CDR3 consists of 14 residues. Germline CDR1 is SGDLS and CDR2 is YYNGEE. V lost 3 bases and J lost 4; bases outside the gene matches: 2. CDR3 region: CASSGTGGFTEAFF. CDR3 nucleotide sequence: TGTGCCAGCAGCGGGACAGGGGGCTTCACTGAAGCTTTCTTT.

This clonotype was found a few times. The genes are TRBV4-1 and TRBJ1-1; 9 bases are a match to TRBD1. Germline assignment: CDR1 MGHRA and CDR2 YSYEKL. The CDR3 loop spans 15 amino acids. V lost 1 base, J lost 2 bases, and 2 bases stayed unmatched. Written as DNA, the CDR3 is TGCGCCAGCAGCCAAGGGACAGGGGTCAACACTGAAGCTTTCTTT. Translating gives CASSQGTGVNTEAFF.

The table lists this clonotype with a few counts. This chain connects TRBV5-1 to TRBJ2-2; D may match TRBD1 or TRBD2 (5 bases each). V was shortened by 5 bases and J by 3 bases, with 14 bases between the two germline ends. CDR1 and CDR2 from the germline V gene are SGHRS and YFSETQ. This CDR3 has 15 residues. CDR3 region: CASRYAGTHTGELFF. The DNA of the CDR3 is TGCGCCAGCAGATACGCCGGGACCCACACCGGGGAGCTGTTTTTT.

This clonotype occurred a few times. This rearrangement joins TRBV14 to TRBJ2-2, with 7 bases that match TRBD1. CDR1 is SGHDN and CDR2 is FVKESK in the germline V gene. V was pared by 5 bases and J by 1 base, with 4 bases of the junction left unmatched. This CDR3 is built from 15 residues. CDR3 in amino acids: CASSYRGWNTGELFF. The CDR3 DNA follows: TGTGCCAGCAGCTACAGGGGCTGGAACACCGGGGAGCTGTTTTTT.

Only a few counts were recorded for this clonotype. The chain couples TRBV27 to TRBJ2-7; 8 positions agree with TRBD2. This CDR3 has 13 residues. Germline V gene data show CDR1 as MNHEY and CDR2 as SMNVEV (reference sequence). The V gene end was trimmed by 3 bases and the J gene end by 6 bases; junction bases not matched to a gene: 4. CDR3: CASSFGSGAEQYF. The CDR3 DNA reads TGTGCCAGCAGTTTTGGTAGCGGGGCCGAGCAGTACTTC.

Here the CDR3 reads CASSSLGNSYNEQFF. The CDR3 DNA is TGTGCCAGCAGCTCCCTCGGGAACTCCTACAATGAGCAGTTCTTC. The V call is TRBV9, the J call TRBJ2-1; TRBD2 is a possible D gene (5 bases). The germline V and J ends were trimmed by 4 bases and 0 bases, with 11 bases remaining between them. Germline assignment: CDR1 SGDLS and CDR2 YYNGEE. CDR3 size: 15 residues.

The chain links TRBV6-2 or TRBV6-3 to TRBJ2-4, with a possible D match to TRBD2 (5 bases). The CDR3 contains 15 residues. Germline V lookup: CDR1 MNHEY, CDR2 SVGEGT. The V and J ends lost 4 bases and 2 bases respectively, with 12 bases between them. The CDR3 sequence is CASSSIRETKNIQYF. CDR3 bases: TGTGCCAGCAGTTCTATCCGGGAAACCAAAAACATTCAGTACTTC.

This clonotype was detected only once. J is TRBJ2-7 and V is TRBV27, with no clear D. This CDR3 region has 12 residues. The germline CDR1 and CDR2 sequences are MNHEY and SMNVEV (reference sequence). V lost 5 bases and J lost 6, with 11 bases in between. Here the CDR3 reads CASSPPYGEQYF. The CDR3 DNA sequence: TGTGCCAGCAGTCCGCCCTACGGCGAGCAGTACTTC.